The rows below give T cell receptor beta chains drawn from one sample of a study of T cells expressing NK-cell markers. TCRdb re-called the 5' RACE reads and gives one entry per CDR3 protein, without DNA. This sample's table reports hundreds of thousands of distinct CDR3 sequences. The material sequenced was blood T cells: a sorted CD56 or NKG2C T cell subset, CD4+ or CD8+ T cells, or bulk PBMC T cells (not recorded which). The receptors here all came from a man aged 18 to 30 in good health. CDR3s include the opening cysteine and the closing phenylalanine or tryptophan. The order of the fields is J gene, V gene, CDR3 protein.

J gene: TRBJ2-7; V gene: TRBV28; CDR3 protein: CASSFPAGAGEQYF
J gene: TRBJ1-1; V gene: TRBV13; CDR3 protein: CASSSPGQVSTEAFF
J gene: TRBJ1-2; V gene: TRBV6-1; CDR3 protein: CASFRGFNYGYTF
J gene: TRBJ1-2; V gene: TRBV20-1; CDR3 protein: CSARDITSWGYTF
J gene: TRBJ2-1; V gene: TRBV20-1; CDR3 protein: CSGINGYEQFF
J gene: TRBJ1-1; V gene: TRBV4-2; CDR3 protein: CASSQDRQSNTEAFF
J gene: TRBJ2-1; V gene: TRBV24-1; CDR3 protein: CATSDFKRGSYNEQFF
J gene: TRBJ2-1; V gene: TRBV9; CDR3 protein: CASSRRQGGRDEQFF
J gene: TRBJ2-2; V gene: TRBV4-1; CDR3 protein: CASSQEGSGGNTGELFF
J gene: TRBJ2-7; V gene: TRBV6-4; CDR3 protein: CASSDSPGQVYEQYF
J gene: TRBJ1-2; V gene: TRBV6-5; CDR3 protein: CASTPTGWNYGYTF
J gene: TRBJ2-3; V gene: TRBV5-1; CDR3 protein: CASSYGGDTDTQYF
J gene: TRBJ2-7; V gene: TRBV7-9; CDR3 protein: CASIGTGDHYF
J gene: TRBJ2-2; V gene: TRBV4-2; CDR3 protein: CASSLPGTGWLAGERTGELFF
J gene: TRBJ1-2; V gene: TRBV5-5; CDR3 protein: CASSLGTVDNYGYTF
J gene: TRBJ2-1; V gene: TRBV25-1; CDR3 protein: CASSPRQGKGNEQFF
J gene: TRBJ2-7; V gene: TRBV14; CDR3 protein: CASSPNRGPYEQYF
J gene: TRBJ2-1; V gene: TRBV20-1; CDR3 protein: CSAYKTSGRQFF
J gene: TRBJ1-1; V gene: TRBV6-5; CDR3 protein: CASTRTHDLNTEAFF
J gene: TRBJ2-5; V gene: TRBV10-3; CDR3 protein: CASGLAGATSETQYF
J gene: TRBJ2-2; V gene: TRBV4-3; CDR3 protein: CASSQGGARAGELFF
J gene: TRBJ1-4; V gene: TRBV5-6; CDR3 protein: CASSLADREKLFF
J gene: TRBJ2-4; V gene: TRBV20-1; CDR3 protein: CSANSEGLATKNIQYF
J gene: TRBJ2-1; V gene: TRBV7-3; CDR3 protein: CASSLTRDGYNEQFF